This is a list of T cell receptor beta chains from one sample in a study of early T cells in non-severe SARS-CoV-2 infection. TCRdb independently ran MiXCR on the 5' RACE reads; one entry per CDR3 protein. The sample lists about 61,000 distinct CDR3 sequences, roughly a tenth seen once, with 1.7% in the top ten. The sequencing input was whole blood. The receptors come from an adult who was a healthcare worker with PCR-confirmed SARS-CoV-2 infection or an uninfected control (not recorded which). Each CDR3 is given with its conserved first and last residue. Fields, in order: J gene, clone size, V gene, D gene, CDR3 DNA, CDR3 protein. A D gene is named only where the DNA matches it firmly. A clone size is listed for some rows: how often the clone was seen (once, few, many), or a class if it is expanded.

J gene: TRBJ1-1
clone size: few
V gene: TRBV7-2
D gene: .
CDR3 DNA: TGTGCCATACAGCAGGCAGCGAACACTGAAGCTTTCTTT
CDR3 protein: CAIQQAANTEAFF

J gene: TRBJ1-1
clone size: many
V gene: TRBV9
D gene: TRBD1
CDR3 DNA: TGTGCCAGCAGCGTAACAGGGGGCAAAGCTTTCTTT
CDR3 protein: CASSVTGGKAFF

J gene: TRBJ2-3
clone size: many
V gene: TRBV6-6
D gene: TRBD2
CDR3 DNA: TGTGCCAGCAGCTCCCAGGGGCGGGGGGGCCGCGGAGATACGCAGTATTTT
CDR3 protein: CASSSQGRGGRGDTQYF

J gene: TRBJ1-2
clone size: few
V gene: TRBV7-2
D gene: .
CDR3 DNA: TGTGCCAGCAGCTTACGATCTGCTAACTATGGCTACACCTTC
CDR3 protein: CASSLRSANYGYTF

J gene: TRBJ1-1
clone size: many
V gene: TRBV6-5
D gene: .
CDR3 DNA: TGTGCCAGCAGGGACCCGAACACTGAAGCTTTCTTT
CDR3 protein: CASRDPNTEAFF

J gene: TRBJ1-2
clone size: few
V gene: TRBV7-8
D gene: .
CDR3 DNA: TGTGCCAGCAGCTTATCCAGGGTCAACTATGGCTACACCTTC
CDR3 protein: CASSLSRVNYGYTF

J gene: TRBJ2-1
clone size: many
V gene: TRBV10-1
D gene: TRBD2
CDR3 DNA: TGCGCCAGCAGTGACCGGGGAGGGCTACGGCAGTTCTTC
CDR3 protein: CASSDRGGLRQFF

J gene: TRBJ1-6
clone size: .
V gene: TRBV18
D gene: .
CDR3 DNA: TGTGCCAGCTCACCACCCTATTCAGGGGTCTCCTATAATTCACCCCTCCACTTT
CDR3 protein: CASSPPYSGVSYNSPLHF

J gene: TRBJ1-5
clone size: .
V gene: TRBV6-5
D gene: .
CDR3 DNA: TGTGCCAGCAGTTACTCGTCAACATCGCCCCAGCATTTT
CDR3 protein: CASSYSSTSPQHF

J gene: TRBJ1-1
clone size: .
V gene: TRBV27
D gene: .
CDR3 DNA: TGTGCCAGCAGTTTAAGTTTTGCGGCCTACACTGAAGCTTTCTTT
CDR3 protein: CASSLSFAAYTEAFF

J gene: TRBJ2-3
clone size: few
V gene: TRBV7-9
D gene: .
CDR3 DNA: TGTGCCAGCAGCCCCGACGGGGGCACAGATACGCAGTATTTT
CDR3 protein: CASSPDGGTDTQYF

J gene: TRBJ1-2
clone size: .
V gene: TRBV12-3/TRBV12-4
D gene: .
CDR3 DNA: TGTGCCAGCAGTTTAGGCCAAGCCGGCTATGGCTACACCTTC
CDR3 protein: CASSLGQAGYGYTF

J gene: TRBJ2-5
clone size: .
V gene: TRBV20-1
D gene: .
CDR3 DNA: TGCAGTGCTATATCCCAGGGGACCTTTATACTCCAAGAGACCCAGTACTTC
CDR3 protein: CSAISQGTFILQETQYF

J gene: TRBJ2-3
clone size: many
V gene: TRBV7-9
D gene: .
CDR3 DNA: TGTGCCAGCAGCGAACTTAATAGGTTCGGAGACTACACAGATACGCAGTATTTT
CDR3 protein: CASSELNRFGDYTDTQYF

J gene: TRBJ2-4
clone size: .
V gene: TRBV5-1
D gene: TRBD1
CDR3 DNA: TGCGCCAGCAGCTGGGGACAGGCTCTAGCCAAAAACATTCAGTACTTC
CDR3 protein: CASSWGQALAKNIQYF

J gene: TRBJ1-1
clone size: many
V gene: TRBV18
D gene: .
CDR3 DNA: TGTGCCAGCTCTCTTGGGTTGAACACTGAAGCTTTCTTT
CDR3 protein: CASSLGLNTEAFF

J gene: TRBJ1-6
clone size: many
V gene: TRBV6-5
D gene: .
CDR3 DNA: TGTGCCACCCAGGGAGGTAATTCACCCCTCCACTTT
CDR3 protein: CATQGGNSPLHF

J gene: TRBJ2-3
clone size: .
V gene: TRBV18
D gene: .
CDR3 DNA: TGTGCCAGCTCACCGTCAGATACGCAGTATTTT
CDR3 protein: CASSPSDTQYF

J gene: TRBJ2-1
clone size: .
V gene: TRBV5-1
D gene: .
CDR3 DNA: TGCGCCAGCAGGGGTGGGTACAATGAGCAGTTCTTC
CDR3 protein: CASRGGYNEQFF

J gene: TRBJ2-3
clone size: few
V gene: TRBV5-1
D gene: .
CDR3 DNA: TGCGCCAGCAGTTCTTCCGGGATCACAGATACGCAGTATTTT
CDR3 protein: CASSSSGITDTQYF

J gene: TRBJ2-3
clone size: many
V gene: TRBV5-5
D gene: .
CDR3 DNA: TGTGCCAGCAGCTCCATGACAGGACTCACAGATACGCAGTATTTT
CDR3 protein: CASSSMTGLTDTQYF

J gene: TRBJ2-2
clone size: .
V gene: TRBV18
D gene: TRBD1
CDR3 DNA: TGTGCCAGCTCGGTTGGGACAGAAGGCACCGGGGAGCTGTTTTTT
CDR3 protein: CASSVGTEGTGELFF

J gene: TRBJ2-5
clone size: few
V gene: TRBV7-2
D gene: TRBD1
CDR3 DNA: TGTGCCAGCAGCCCGACAGGGGACCAAGAGACCCAGTACTTC
CDR3 protein: CASSPTGDQETQYF

J gene: TRBJ1-2
clone size: few
V gene: TRBV6-2/TRBV6-3
D gene: .
CDR3 DNA: TGTGCCAGCAGTACAACGACCCTTACTAACTATGGCTACACCTTC
CDR3 protein: CASSTTTLTNYGYTF

J gene: TRBJ1-5
clone size: many
V gene: TRBV11-2
D gene: .
CDR3 DNA: TGTGCCAGCAGCTTAGAAGGTAGCAATCAGCCCCAGCATTTT
CDR3 protein: CASSLEGSNQPQHF

J gene: TRBJ1-1
clone size: many
V gene: TRBV29-1
D gene: TRBD1
CDR3 DNA: TGCAGCGGCAAAGGAGGGACAGGGGACACTGAAGCTTTCTTT
CDR3 protein: CSGKGGTGDTEAFF

J gene: TRBJ2-1
clone size: few
V gene: TRBV20-1
D gene: .
CDR3 DNA: TGCAGTGCTAGTAATCCCCCCTACAATGAGCAGTTCTTC
CDR3 protein: CSASNPPYNEQFF

J gene: TRBJ1-1
clone size: few
V gene: TRBV25-1
D gene: .
CDR3 DNA: TGTGCCAGCAGCCCCCCGGGGGCCACTGAAGCTTTCTTT
CDR3 protein: CASSPPGATEAFF

J gene: TRBJ2-5
clone size: .
V gene: TRBV18
D gene: TRBD2
CDR3 DNA: TGTGCCAGCTCACTGGGGCGGACTAGCGGGGGAGAGACCCAGTACTTC
CDR3 protein: CASSLGRTSGGETQYF

J gene: TRBJ2-4
clone size: few
V gene: TRBV9
D gene: TRBD1
CDR3 DNA: TGTGCCAGCAGCGCGAGACAGGGATCGGAAAACATTCAGTACTTC
CDR3 protein: CASSARQGSENIQYF

J gene: TRBJ2-1
clone size: many
V gene: TRBV7-2
D gene: TRBD1
CDR3 DNA: TGTGCCAGCAGCCCTACACCAGGACAGGGGCCACACAATGAGCAGTTCTTC
CDR3 protein: CASSPTPGQGPHNEQFF

J gene: TRBJ2-7
clone size: many
V gene: TRBV30
D gene: .
CDR3 DNA: TGTGCCTGGAGGATGACCCTCTCGACCGAGCAGTACTTC
CDR3 protein: CAWRMTLSTEQYF

J gene: TRBJ1-5
clone size: .
V gene: TRBV3-1
D gene: .
CDR3 DNA: TGTGCCAGCAGCCAAGCGGTAGCAAGGCAGCCCCAGCATTTT
CDR3 protein: CASSQAVARQPQHF

J gene: TRBJ2-7
clone size: .
V gene: TRBV3-1
D gene: .
CDR3 DNA: TGTGCCAGCAGTAGGGACACTCACTACGAGCAGTACTTC
CDR3 protein: CASSRDTHYEQYF

J gene: TRBJ2-7
clone size: many
V gene: TRBV27
D gene: .
CDR3 DNA: TGTGCCAGCAGTTCTCCAATTGACGAAACAGGCTACGAGCAGTACTTC
CDR3 protein: CASSSPIDETGYEQYF

J gene: TRBJ2-1
clone size: many
V gene: TRBV7-2
D gene: .
CDR3 DNA: TGTGCCAGCAAGGGAGCGGGCAATGAGCAGTTCTTC
CDR3 protein: CASKGAGNEQFF

J gene: TRBJ1-6
clone size: few
V gene: TRBV7-2
D gene: .
CDR3 DNA: TGTGCCAGCAGCACGGATAATTCACCCCTCCACTTT
CDR3 protein: CASSTDNSPLHF

J gene: TRBJ1-1
clone size: many
V gene: TRBV12-3/TRBV12-4
D gene: TRBD1
CDR3 DNA: TGTGCCAGCAATGGAAGGGGGACAGGAGGGAACACTGAAGCTTTCTTT
CDR3 protein: CASNGRGTGGNTEAFF

J gene: TRBJ2-3
clone size: .
V gene: TRBV12-3/TRBV12-4
D gene: .
CDR3 DNA: TGTGCCAGCAGTTTGAGGGGGGCAGATACGCAGTATTTT
CDR3 protein: CASSLRGADTQYF

J gene: TRBJ1-2
clone size: many
V gene: TRBV10-3
D gene: .
CDR3 DNA: TGTGCCATCAGTGATATCGGCTACACCTTC
CDR3 protein: CAISDIGYTF

J gene: TRBJ1-5
clone size: many
V gene: TRBV4-2
D gene: TRBD1
CDR3 DNA: TGTGCCAGCAGCGTGACAGGGGATCAGCCCCAGCATTTT
CDR3 protein: CASSVTGDQPQHF

J gene: TRBJ2-2
clone size: many
V gene: TRBV10-1
D gene: .
CDR3 DNA: TGCGCCAGCTCTCCTTCCGGGCGCACCGGGGAGCTGTTTTTT
CDR3 protein: CASSPSGRTGELFF

J gene: TRBJ2-6
clone size: many
V gene: TRBV29-1
D gene: .
CDR3 DNA: TGCAGCGTGAGGGACGGCTCTGGGGCCAACGTCCTGACTTTC
CDR3 protein: CSVRDGSGANVLTF

J gene: TRBJ1-2
clone size: .
V gene: TRBV6-1
D gene: TRBD1
CDR3 DNA: TGTGCCAGCAGTTCCAAGCCGACAGGGGGTGATGGCTACACCTTC
CDR3 protein: CASSSKPTGGDGYTF

J gene: TRBJ2-3
clone size: .
V gene: TRBV20-1
D gene: .
CDR3 DNA: TGCAGTGCTAGTGGGGTCCCGAACACAGATACGCAGTATTTT
CDR3 protein: CSASGVPNTDTQYF

J gene: TRBJ2-1
clone size: .
V gene: TRBV18
D gene: .
CDR3 DNA: TGTGCCAGCTCAGAGGGGTTACGGGACGAGCAGTTCTTC
CDR3 protein: CASSEGLRDEQFF

J gene: TRBJ1-6
clone size: many
V gene: TRBV20-1
D gene: .
CDR3 DNA: TGCAGTGCTCGAGGGACAAGGGAAAATTCACCCCTCCACTTT
CDR3 protein: CSARGTRENSPLHF

J gene: TRBJ2-7
clone size: few
V gene: TRBV3-1
D gene: .
CDR3 DNA: TGTGCCAGCAGCCCGACGACGGACAGCTCCTACGAGCAGTACTTC
CDR3 protein: CASSPTTDSSYEQYF

J gene: TRBJ2-5
clone size: many
V gene: TRBV15
D gene: TRBD2
CDR3 DNA: TGTGCCACCAGCAGAGGTGGCGGGGGAATGTACCAAGAGACCCAGTACTTC
CDR3 protein: CATSRGGGGMYQETQYF